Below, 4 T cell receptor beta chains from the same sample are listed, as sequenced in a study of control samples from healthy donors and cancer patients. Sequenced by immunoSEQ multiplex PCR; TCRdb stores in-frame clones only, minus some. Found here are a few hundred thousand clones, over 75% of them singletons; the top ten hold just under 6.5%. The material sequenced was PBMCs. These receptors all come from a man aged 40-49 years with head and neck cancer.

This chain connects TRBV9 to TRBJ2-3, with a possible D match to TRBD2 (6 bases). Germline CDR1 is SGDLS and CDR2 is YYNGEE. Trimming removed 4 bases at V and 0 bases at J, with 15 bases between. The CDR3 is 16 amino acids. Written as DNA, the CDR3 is TGTGCCAGCAGCATCCGGGGTAGCGGCAGCACAGATACGCAGTATTTT. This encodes CASSIRGSGSTDTQYF. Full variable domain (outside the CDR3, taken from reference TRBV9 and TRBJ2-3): DSGVTQTPKHLITATGQRVTLRCSPRSGDLSVYWYQQSLDQGLQFLIQYYNGEERAKGNILERFSAQQFPDLHSELNLSSLELGDSALYFCASSIRGSGSTDTQYFGPGTRLTVL.

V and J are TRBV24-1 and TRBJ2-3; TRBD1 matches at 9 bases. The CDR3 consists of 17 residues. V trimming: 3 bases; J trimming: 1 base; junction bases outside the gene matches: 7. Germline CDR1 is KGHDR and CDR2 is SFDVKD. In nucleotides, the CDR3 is TGTGCCACCAGTGATACGCCCCGGACAGGGGGCACAGATACGCAGTATTTT. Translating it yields CATSDTPRTGGTDTQYF.

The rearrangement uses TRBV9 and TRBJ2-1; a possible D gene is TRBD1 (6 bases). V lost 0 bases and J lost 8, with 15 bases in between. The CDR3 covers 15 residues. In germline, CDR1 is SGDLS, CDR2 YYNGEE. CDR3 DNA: TGTGCCAGCAGCGTAGGAGGGCCGAGGGGGTATGAGCAGTTCTTC. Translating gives CASSVGGPRGYEQFF.

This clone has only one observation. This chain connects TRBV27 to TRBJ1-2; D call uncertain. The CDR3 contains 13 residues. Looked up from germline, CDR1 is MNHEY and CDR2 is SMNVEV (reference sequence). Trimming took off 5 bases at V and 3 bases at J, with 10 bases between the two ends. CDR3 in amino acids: CASSLQWDYGYTF. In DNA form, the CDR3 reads TGTGCCAGCAGTCTACAATGGGACTATGGCTACACCTTC.